The T cell receptor (beta chain) under discussion was sequenced for a study of CD8+ T cells in alopecia areata. Overall study: Those treated were given oral tofacitinib at 5 to 10 mg twice daily. Whole-study findings and limits: Higher clonality was seen in lesional scalp than in normal scalp, especially in alopecia totalis/universalis.

Trimming at V came to 5 bases and at J to 1 base, leaving 16 bases not matched to a gene. The length of the CDR3 is 19 residues. Per the germline V gene, CDR1 is MNHGY and CDR2 is SVAAGI. Those with alopecia areata gave lesional scalp punch biopsies and peripheral blood. Turning to this clone: The antigen is unknown.

Extraction of RNA preceded its reverse transcription into cDNA, which served as the sequencing template. Profiled with immunoSEQ multiplex PCR; TCRdb holds only in-frame clones, not every one. The sample has about 150,000 clones; 75% to 90% are singletons. The sample was CD8+ T cells sorted from blood, taken at week 0. This TCR came from a human donor with alopecia areata. The chain recombines TRBV6-9 with TRBJ2-3; 9 bases match TRBD2. In nucleotides, the CDR3 is TGTGCCAGCAGTACCAAACACCCGGCGGGAGGGTGGCGCACAGATACGCAGTATTTT. Protein sequence: CASSTKHPAGGWRTDTQYF.